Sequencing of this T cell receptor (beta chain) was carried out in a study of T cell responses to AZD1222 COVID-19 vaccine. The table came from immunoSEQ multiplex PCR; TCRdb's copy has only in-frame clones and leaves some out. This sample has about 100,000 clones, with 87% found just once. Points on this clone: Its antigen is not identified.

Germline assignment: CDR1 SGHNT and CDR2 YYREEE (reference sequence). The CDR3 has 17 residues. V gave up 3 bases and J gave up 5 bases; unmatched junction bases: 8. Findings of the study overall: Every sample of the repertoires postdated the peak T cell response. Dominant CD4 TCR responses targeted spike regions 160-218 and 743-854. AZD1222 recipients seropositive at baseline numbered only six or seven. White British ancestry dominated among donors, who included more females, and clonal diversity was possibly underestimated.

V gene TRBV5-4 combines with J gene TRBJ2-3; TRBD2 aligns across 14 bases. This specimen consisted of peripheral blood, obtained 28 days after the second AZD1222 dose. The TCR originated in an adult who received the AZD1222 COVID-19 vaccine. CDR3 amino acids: CASSSTTSGRVGDTQYF. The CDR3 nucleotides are TGTGCCAGCAGCTCCACGACTAGCGGGAGGGTGGGAGATACGCAGTATTTT.